Listed here are 14 T cell receptor beta chains from one sample, sequenced in a study of blood T cell repertoires in COVID-19. The method was immunoSEQ multiplex PCR; TCRdb's version includes in-frame clones alone and lacks a portion of them. The sample consists of over 300,000 clones, around 89% of them appearing once. The material sequenced was peripheral blood. The receptors were gathered from a man aged 18 to 35 with active or convalescent COVID-19.

As concerns this clone: The same CDR3 arises from other DNA sequences in this sample as well. The rearrangement joins TRBV24-1 to TRBJ2-1, with a weak D call TRBD1 (5 bases). V was trimmed by 1 base and J by 6 bases, leaving 12 bases between them. This CDR3 contains 15 residues. From germline, CDR1 is KGHDR and CDR2 SFDVKD. CDR3 sequence (DNA): TGTGCCACCAGTGATTTCCGGCAGGGTTCCAATGAGCAGTTCTTC. Encoded protein: CATSDFRQGSNEQFF.

The chain couples TRBV12-3 or TRBV12-4 to TRBJ1-1; the match to TRBD1 covers 9 bases. The V and J ends lost 5 bases and 12 bases, in that order; junction bases with no gene match: 10. The CDR3 has 13 amino acids. Here the CDR3 reads CASSRRQGGLTFF. CDR3 nucleotides: TGTGCCAGCAGTAGAAGACAGGGGGGGTTGACTTTCTTT.

This clone was seen just once. The rearrangement links TRBV12-3 or TRBV12-4 to TRBJ2-3; D is ambiguous. CDR3 length: 12 amino acids. The V end lost 6 bases, the J end lost 4 bases, and 8 bases lay between the germline ends. DNA for the CDR3: TGTGCCAGCAGCCGCACAGCAGATACGCAGTATTTT. Translation gives CASSRTADTQYF.

The chain couples TRBV10-1 to TRBJ2-3; TRBD2 matches at 13 bases. The CDR3 totals 19 residues. Trimming at V came to 2 bases and at J to 2 bases, leaving 10 bases not matched to a gene. Germline values: CDR1 WNHNN, CDR2 SYGVQD (reference sequence). CDR3 sequence (DNA): TGCGCCAGCAGTGAGACTAGCGGGAGGGCCGGGCTGCTCACAGATACGCAGTATTTT. Translated: CASSETSGRAGLLTDTQYF.

The genes are TRBV6-2 or TRBV6-3 and TRBJ1-1; 7 positions match TRBD1. V lost 4 bases to trimming and J lost 0 bases; unmatched junction nucleotides: 20. Germline-derived CDR1 and CDR2 are MNHEY and SVGEGT. The CDR3 sequence is 20 residues long. CDR3 nucleotides: TGTGCCAGCAGTTCCCCCTTTGCTAGAGGGGGCGGAAGGATGAACACTGAAGCTTTCTTT. This sequence encodes CASSSPFARGGGRMNTEAFF.

This chain joins TRBV7-2 and TRBJ2-5, with a tentative D call TRBD2 (5 bases). The CDR3 runs 16 residues. The V and J ends lost 0 bases and 5 bases respectively, with 16 bases between them. Germline CDR1 SGHTA, CDR2 FQGNSA. The CDR3 sequence is CASSLAGGTVAETQYF. Written as DNA, the CDR3 is TGTGCCAGCAGCTTAGCTGGTGGCACTGTAGCGGAGACCCAGTACTTC.

This clone occurred once. CDR3 residues: CASSAGLARAQYF. CDR3 DNA: TGTGCCAGCAGCGCGGGGTTGGCCCGGGCTCAGTACTTC. The J gene is TRBJ2-5, the V gene TRBV7-3, with D perhaps TRBD2 (6 bases). Germline-derived CDR1 and CDR2 are SGHTA and FQGTGA. V lost 5 bases and J 11 bases, leaving 18 bases between the germline ends. The CDR3 spans 13 residues.

The J gene is TRBJ1-2, the V gene TRBV24-1; D is uncertain. This CDR3 is 12 amino acids long. Germline CDR1 and CDR2: KGHDR and SFDVKD. The germline V and J ends were trimmed by 3 bases and 7 bases, with 8 bases remaining between them. As DNA, the CDR3 is TGTGCCACCAGTGATCCTCCTTCTGGCTACACCTTC. Protein sequence: CATSDPPSGYTF.

This chain links TRBV7-6 with TRBJ2-7, with 9 bases lining up with TRBD1. Germline V lookup: CDR1 SGHVS, CDR2 FNYEAQ. V dropped 1 base and J dropped 2; count of bases not matched to a gene: 3. This CDR3 is built from 15 residues. CDR3 sequence (DNA): TGTGCCAGCAGCTTAGAAGGGACAGGGACCTACGAGCAGTACTTC. Its translation: CASSLEGTGTYEQYF.

The J gene is TRBJ2-5, the V gene TRBV7-3; 9 bases map to TRBD2. The germline V gene encodes CDR1 SGHTA and CDR2 FQGTGA. CDR3 length equals 16 residues. V shed 0 bases, J shed 5 bases, and the junction held 7 bases outside the gene matches. The CDR3 loop reads CASSLTSGRPGETQYF. The CDR3 DNA follows: TGTGCCAGCAGCTTAACCAGCGGGAGGCCTGGGGAGACCCAGTACTTC.

This sequence joins TRBV15 and TRBJ2-3; 9 positions agree with TRBD1. Germline V gene lookup returns CDR1 LNHNV and CDR2 YYDKDF (reference sequence). J lost 1 base, V lost 0 bases, and 11 bases had no gene match. The CDR3 is 19 amino acids. The CDR3 sequence: CATSRDGDRGKDGTDTQYF. CDR3 nucleotide sequence: TGTGCCACCAGCAGAGATGGAGACAGGGGGAAGGATGGCACAGATACGCAGTATTTT.

The chain employs TRBV6-2 or TRBV6-3 and TRBJ2-7, with D possibly TRBD1 on 6 matching bases. Trimming took 0 bases from V and 0 from J, leaving 15 bases between them. There are 17 residues in the CDR3. Germline assignment: CDR1 MNHEY and CDR2 SVGEGT. The CDR3 is CASSYSSHGTNSYEQYF. CDR3 DNA: TGTGCCAGCAGTTACTCGTCGCACGGGACAAACTCCTACGAGCAGTACTTC.

The CDR3 DNA reads as TGCGCCAGCAGCCAGGGCTTCAACTATGGCTACACCTTC. Its protein is CASSQGFNYGYTF. The rearrangement joins TRBV5-1 to TRBJ1-2; tentatively, D is TRBD1 (5 bases). This CDR3 contains 13 residues. V was clipped by 4 bases and J by 2 bases, with 9 bases between them. Germline-derived CDR1 and CDR2 are SGHRS and YFSETQ.

This clone turned up a few times. The chain is built from TRBV19 and TRBJ2-2; D is unresolved. Germline V CDR1 and CDR2: LNHDA, SQIVND (reference sequence). Trimming shortened V by 5 bases and J by 6 bases, and 10 bases separated the two germline ends. This CDR3 is built from 13 residues. CDR3 loop: CASSPPPAGELFF. The CDR3 DNA sequence: TGTGCCAGTAGTCCCCCTCCGGCCGGGGAGCTGTTTTTT. The full variable domain, with the rest looked up from reference TRBV19 and TRBJ2-2, is DGGITQSPKYLFRKEGQNVTLSCEQNLNHDAMYWYRQDPGQGLRLIYYSQIVNDFQKGDIAEGYSVSREKKESFPLTVTSAQKNPTAFYLCASSPPPAGELFFGEGSRLTVL.